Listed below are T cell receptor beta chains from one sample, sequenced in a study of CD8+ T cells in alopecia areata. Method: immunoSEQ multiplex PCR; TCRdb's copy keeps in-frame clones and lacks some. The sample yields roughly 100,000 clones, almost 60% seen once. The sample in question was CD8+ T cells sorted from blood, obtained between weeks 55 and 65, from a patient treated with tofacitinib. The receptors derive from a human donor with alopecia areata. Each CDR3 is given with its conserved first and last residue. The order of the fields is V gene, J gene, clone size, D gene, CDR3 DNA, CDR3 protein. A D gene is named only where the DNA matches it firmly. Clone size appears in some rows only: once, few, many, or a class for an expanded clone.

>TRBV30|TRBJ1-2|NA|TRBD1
TGTGCCGTAAAAACAGGGGGTAGAGGCTACACCTTC
CAVKTGGRGYTF
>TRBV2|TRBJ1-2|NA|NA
TGTGCCATACGACAGCGAAATAAAGCTAACTATGGCTACACCTTC
CAIRQRNKANYGYTF
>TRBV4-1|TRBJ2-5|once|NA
TGCGCCAGCAGCCAAGAAGGGGCGGGGGCCTCGTACCAAGAGACCCAGTACTTC
CASSQEGAGASYQETQYF
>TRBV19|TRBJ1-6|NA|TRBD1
TGTGCCACCAAGACAGGGGGCGTTTCACCCCTCCACTTT
CATKTGGVSPLHF
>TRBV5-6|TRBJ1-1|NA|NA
TGTGCCAGCATCGGAACCGGGGGCTTGGGCACTGAAGCTTTCTTT
CASIGTGGLGTEAFF
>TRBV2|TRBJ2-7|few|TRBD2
TGTGCCAGCAAAGGTAGCGGGGGCCCGAGCTCCTACGAGCAGTACTTC
CASKGSGGPSSYEQYF
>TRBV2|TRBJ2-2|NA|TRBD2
TGTGCCAGCCTCAGAGTCCTAGCGGGGTTCAGGACGGGTGGGGAGCTGTTTTTT
CASLRVLAGFRTGGELFF
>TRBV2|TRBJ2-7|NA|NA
TGTGCCAGCAGCAGCAGAGATCTCGGGGGCTACGAGCAGTACTTC
CASSSRDLGGYEQYF
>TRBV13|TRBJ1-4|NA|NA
TGTGCCAGCAGGCCTACTCCAAGTGAAAAACTGTTTTTT
CASRPTPSEKLFF
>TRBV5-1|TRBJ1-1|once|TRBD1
TGCGCCAGCAGCTTGGGTGGGACAGGGGGAAACACTGAAGCTTTCTTT
CASSLGGTGGNTEAFF
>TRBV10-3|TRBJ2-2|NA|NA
TGTGCCATCAGTCCCAAACTGGACGGGGAGCTGTTTTTT
CAISPKLDGELFF
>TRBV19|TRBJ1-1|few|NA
TGTGCCAGTAGTATTTTTGGACAGCGGAACACTGAAGCTTTCTTT
CASSIFGQRNTEAFF
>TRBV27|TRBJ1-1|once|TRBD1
TGTGCCAGCAGTTTACCAGGGGGCGGGACTGAAGCTTTCTTT
CASSLPGGGTEAFF
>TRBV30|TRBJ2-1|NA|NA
TGTGCCTGGAGTGGGCCGACCAATGAGCAGTTCTTC
CAWSGPTNEQFF
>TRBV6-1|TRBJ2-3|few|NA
TGTGCCAGCAGTGAAGAGGCATCTATTGGCACAGATACGCAGTATTTT
CASSEEASIGTDTQYF
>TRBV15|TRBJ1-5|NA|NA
TGTGCCACCAGCCCTACGGCAGGCTACAATCAGCCCCAGCATTTT
CATSPTAGYNQPQHF
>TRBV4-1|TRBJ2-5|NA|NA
TGCGCCAGCGAGGGGTCCGGGGAGACCCAGTACTTC
CASEGSGETQYF
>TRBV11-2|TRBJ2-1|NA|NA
TGTGCCAGCACCTGGGGGGAGGAGCAGTTCTTC
CASTWGEEQFF
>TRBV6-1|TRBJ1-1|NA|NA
TGTGCCAGCAGGCTATTGGAGGGTGGGGGAGAAGCTTTCTTT
CASRLLEGGGEAFF
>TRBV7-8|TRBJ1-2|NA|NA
TGTGCCAGCAGCTGGGGGATACAGGGCCTGAGCGGCTACACCTTC
CASSWGIQGLSGYTF
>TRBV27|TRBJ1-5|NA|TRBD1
TGTGCCAGCAGCGAGCAGGGGGTGAATCAGCCCCAGCATTTT
CASSEQGVNQPQHF
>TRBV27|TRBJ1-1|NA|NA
TGTGCCAGCAGGCAGGGGAACACTGAAGCTTTCTTT
CASRQGNTEAFF
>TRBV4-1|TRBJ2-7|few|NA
TGCGCCAGCAGCCAAGTAAACTTGGGGCGAAGGTACGAGCAGTACTTC
CASSQVNLGRRYEQYF
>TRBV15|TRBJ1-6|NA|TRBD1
TGTGCCACCAGCAGTATCGCCGGGACAGCGGATTCACCCCTCCACTTT
CATSSIAGTADSPLHF
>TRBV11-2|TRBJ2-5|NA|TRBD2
TGTGCCAGCAGCTTAGAGGGCGGGGGTTTTCAAGAGACCCAGTACTTC
CASSLEGGGFQETQYF
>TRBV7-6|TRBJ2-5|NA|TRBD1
TGTGCCAGCAGCTTAGTACGGGACAGCCAAGAGACCCAGTACTTC
CASSLVRDSQETQYF
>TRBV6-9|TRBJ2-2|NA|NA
TGTGCCAGCACATTCGCGAACACCGGGGAGCTGTTTTTT
CASTFANTGELFF
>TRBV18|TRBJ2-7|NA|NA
TGTGCCAGCTCACCAGGGGGTATCACCTACGAGCAGTACTTC
CASSPGGITYEQYF
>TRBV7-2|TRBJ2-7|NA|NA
NA
CASSTGTFGAYEQYF
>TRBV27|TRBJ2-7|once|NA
TGTGCCAGCAGTTTGGCGCGGACGGTATATGCCTACGAGCAGTACTTC
CASSLARTVYAYEQYF
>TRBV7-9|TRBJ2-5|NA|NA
TGTGCCAGCAGCGGATACAGGAGCCAAGAGACCCAGTACTTC
CASSGYRSQETQYF
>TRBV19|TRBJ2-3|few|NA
TGTGCCAGTAGCCCGGACAGAAACACAGATACGCAGTATTTT
CASSPDRNTDTQYF
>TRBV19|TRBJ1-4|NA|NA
TGTGCCAGTAGTATCCCCGGACATCCCAATGAAAAACTGTTTTTT
CASSIPGHPNEKLFF
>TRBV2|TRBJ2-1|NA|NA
TGTGCCAGCAGTGACTTCGCAAACAATGAGCAGTTCTTC
CASSDFANNEQFF
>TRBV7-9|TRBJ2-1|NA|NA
TGTGCCAGCAGCCCCCGGAGAGGGCAGTTCTTC
CASSPRRGQFF
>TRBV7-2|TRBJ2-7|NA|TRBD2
TGTGCCAGCAGCTGGGGGACTAGCGGCTACGAGCAGTACTTC
CASSWGTSGYEQYF
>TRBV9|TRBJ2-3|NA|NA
TGTGCCAGCAGCGTAGGGCTAGCTCGAGGAGATACGCAGTATTTT
CASSVGLARGDTQYF
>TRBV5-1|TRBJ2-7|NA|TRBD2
TGCGCCAGCAGCTTGGCCGGGACTAGCGGGGGATATCGCTCCTACGAGCAGTACTTC
CASSLAGTSGGYRSYEQYF
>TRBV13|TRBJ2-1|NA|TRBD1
TGTGCCAGCAGCTTTACTTCGGGACAGGTATACAATGAGCAGTTCTTC
CASSFTSGQVYNEQFF
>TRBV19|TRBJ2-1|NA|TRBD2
TGTGCCAGTAGTATCGGGGGGATCCCCAATGAGCAGTTCTTC
CASSIGGIPNEQFF
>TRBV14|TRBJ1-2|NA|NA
TGTGCCAGCAGCCTAGGGAGGCACTATGGCTACACCTTC
CASSLGRHYGYTF
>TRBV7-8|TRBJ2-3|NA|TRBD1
TGTGCCAGCAGCGGGACAGGGTCGGGCACAGATACGCAGTATTTT
CASSGTGSGTDTQYF